The clone carrying this TCR beta chain came up a few times. These data originate in a study of T cells after yellow fever vaccination. Germline V gene lookup returns CDR1 DFQATT and CDR2 SNEGSKA (reference sequence). The CDR3 contains 15 residues. Trimming removed 6 bases from V and 4 bases from J; junction bases left unmatched: 6. TCRdb redid the calling of the 5' RACE reads with MiXCR, one entry per CDR3 protein. The sample shows 600,000 to 750,000 distinct CDR3 sequences, 9% to 15% of them seen only once. The clonotype originates from a man between 25 and 39 years old who received the YFV17D yellow fever vaccine. The chain couples TRBV20-1 to TRBJ2-2, with 12 bases matching TRBD2. The material sequenced was PBMCs, taken on the day of the yellow fever booster vaccination. CDR3 nucleotide sequence: TGCAGTGCAAAGACTAGCGGGAGAAGCACCGGGGAGCTGTTTTTT. Protein product: CSAKTSGRSTGELFF.